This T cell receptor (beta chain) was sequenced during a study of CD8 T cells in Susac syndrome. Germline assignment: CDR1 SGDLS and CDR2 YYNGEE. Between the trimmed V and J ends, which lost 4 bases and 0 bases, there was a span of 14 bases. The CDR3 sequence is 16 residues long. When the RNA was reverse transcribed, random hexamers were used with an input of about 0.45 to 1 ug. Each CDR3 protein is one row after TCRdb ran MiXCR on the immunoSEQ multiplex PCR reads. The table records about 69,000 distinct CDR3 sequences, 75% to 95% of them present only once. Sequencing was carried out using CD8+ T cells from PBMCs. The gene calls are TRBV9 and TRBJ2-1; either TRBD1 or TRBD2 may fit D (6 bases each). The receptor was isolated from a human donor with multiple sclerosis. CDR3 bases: TGTGCCAGCAGCCCACCCGGAGGGGGCTCCTACAATGAGCAGTTCTTC. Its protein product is CASSPPGGGSYNEQFF.